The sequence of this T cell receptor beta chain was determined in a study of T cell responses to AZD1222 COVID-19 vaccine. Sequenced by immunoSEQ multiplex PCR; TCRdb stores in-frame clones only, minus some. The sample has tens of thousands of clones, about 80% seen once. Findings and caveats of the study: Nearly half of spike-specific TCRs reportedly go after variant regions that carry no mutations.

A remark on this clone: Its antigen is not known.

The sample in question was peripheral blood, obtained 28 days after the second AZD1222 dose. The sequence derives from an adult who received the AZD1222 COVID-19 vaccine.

The CDR3 DNA reads TGTGCCAGCAGTGATCGGATAGACAGGGGGCGCAGGGGCTACACCTTC. This translates into CASSDRIDRGRRGYTF. V gene TRBV2 combines with J gene TRBJ1-2; the match to TRBD1 covers 10 bases. Germline CDR1 and CDR2: SNHLY and FYNNEI. V was pared by 3 bases and J by 8 bases, with 12 bases of the junction left unmatched. This CDR3 comprises 16 residues.